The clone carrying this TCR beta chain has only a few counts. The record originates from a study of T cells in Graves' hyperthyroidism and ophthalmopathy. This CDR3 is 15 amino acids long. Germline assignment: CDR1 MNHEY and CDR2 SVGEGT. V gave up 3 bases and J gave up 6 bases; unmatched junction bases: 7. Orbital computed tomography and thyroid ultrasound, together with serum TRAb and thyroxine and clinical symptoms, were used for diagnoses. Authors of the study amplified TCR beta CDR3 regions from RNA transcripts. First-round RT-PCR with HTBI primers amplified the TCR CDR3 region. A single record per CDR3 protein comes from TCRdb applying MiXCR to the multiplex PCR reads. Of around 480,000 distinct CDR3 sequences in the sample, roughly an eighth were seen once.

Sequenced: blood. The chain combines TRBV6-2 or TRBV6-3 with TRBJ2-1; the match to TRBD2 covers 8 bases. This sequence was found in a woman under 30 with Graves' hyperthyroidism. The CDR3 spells CASSYVVGGGNEQFF. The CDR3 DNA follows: TGTGCCAGCAGTTATGTCGTCGGGGGGGGCAATGAGCAGTTCTTC.